What follows describes a single TCR beta chain. This sample was included in a study of regulatory T cells in long-lasting Graves disease. Assembly of TCR beta libraries relied on iRepertoire HTBI primers together with Arm-PCR of CDR3 regions. Via MiXCR, TCRdb re-called the multiplex PCR reads, giving one row per CDR3 protein. The data hold roughly 400,000 distinct CDR3 sequences, with around 20% observed a single time. Time point: persistent/refractory GD, antithyroid drugs over 5 years with positive TRAb. After RNA was extracted from PBMCs, the TCR library was made from it. V was shortened by 3 bases and J by 9 bases, with 12 bases between the two germline ends. The CDR3 is 11 residues long. Germline CDR1 and CDR2: DFQATT and SNEGSKA (reference sequence).

The specimen comprised peripheral blood mononuclear cells (PBMCs), sampled when the disease was refractory, from a patient treated with antithyroid drugs. The genes are TRBV20-1 and TRBJ2-7; D is uncertain. This sequence was found in a female donor with Graves disease. CDR3 nucleotide sequence: TGCAGTGCTAGTATAAGGGCGAGGCAGTACTTC. The encoded protein is CSASIRARQYF.